The rows below give T cell receptor beta chains drawn from one sample of a study of cytomegalovirus exposure and HLA in healthy donors. The assay was immunoSEQ multiplex PCR, and TCRdb's table has in-frame clones only and misses some. This table has about 97,000 clones, over 80% appearing once. The sequencing input was PBMCs. The receptors were sampled from a man aged 40-49 years in good health and CMV-seronegative. Both conserved end residues are part of each CDR3. Each record gives: V gene, J gene, CDR3 protein.

TRBV9	TRBJ2-7	CASSVGTGHSYEQYF
TRBV25-1	TRBJ1-1	CASSEYQLGGDAEAFF
TRBV5-1	TRBJ1-2	CASSGDRGRRNGYTF
TRBV2	TRBJ1-6	CASSPLTGGNSPLHF
TRBV4-1	TRBJ2-2	CASSQEKADPDTGELFF
TRBV25-1	TRBJ1-2	CASSEQGARYGYTF
TRBV7-2	TRBJ2-5	CASSGLAGETQYF
TRBV7-9	TRBJ1-4	CASSPTGIAFVANEKLFF
TRBV27	TRBJ2-7	CASSLGGIPYEQYF
TRBV30	TRBJ1-2	CAWSVTSYGYTF
TRBV7-9	TRBJ2-1	CASSFPRTLAGGRRIF
TRBV15	TRBJ2-2	CATGGMGADTGELFF
TRBV4-1	TRBJ2-1	CASSRWGTINEQFF
TRBV5-1	TRBJ2-5	CASSVETSGEETQYF
TRBV4-1	TRBJ2-4	CASSLGTGTTKNIQYF
TRBV29-1	TRBJ2-1	CSVVFLVISYNEQFF
TRBV5-5	TRBJ2-6	CASNRFGQGSTGANVLTF
TRBV15	TRBJ1-2	CATSSPDQGTYGYTF
TRBV2	TRBJ1-1	CASSENRNTEAFF
TRBV27	TRBJ1-5	CASSLLGQGEGQPQHF
TRBV29-1	TRBJ2-1	CSVRSASSGEQFF
TRBV10-3	TRBJ1-5	CAISEVSGARVQPQHF
TRBV7-2	TRBJ2-1	CASSLAPGDTAFF
TRBV11-2	TRBJ2-2	CASSLQGQRHTGELFF
TRBV19	TRBJ1-6	CASSRGQGLNSPLHF
TRBV6-1	TRBJ1-4	CASSPQGIGEKLFF
TRBV6-5	TRBJ2-3	CASSYSERGTDTQYF
TRBV27	TRBJ2-2	CASRIAGGFYTGELFF
TRBV5-6	TRBJ1-2	CASSSPRQGSAVYGYTF
TRBV7-9	TRBJ1-2	CASRPGGLVGYTF
TRBV7-9	TRBJ2-7	CASSLHEDWYEQYF
TRBV9	TRBJ1-1	CASSVGHTEAFF
TRBV5-4	TRBJ2-1	CASSSYYNEQFF
TRBV7-8	TRBJ2-7	CASSLGQGAAEQYF
TRBV19	TRBJ2-1	CASISGGSYNEQFF
TRBV27	TRBJ2-1	CASSLSGQHNEQFF
TRBV7-6	TRBJ1-5	CASSLTGFNQPQHF
TRBV30	TRBJ1-5	CAWSSGTLGKIVNQPQHF
TRBV13	TRBJ1-2	CASSLGPDRVGYGYTF
TRBV9	TRBJ2-1	CASSPVLISGEQFF
TRBV7-6	TRBJ2-5	CASSRLAGYQETQYF
TRBV5-6	TRBJ1-6	CASSSGGGSPLHF
TRBV10-3	TRBJ1-1	CAISGGTEAFF
TRBV5-1	TRBJ2-6	CASSLLLTGSGANVLTF
TRBV11-3	TRBJ2-5	CASSVGTSGGEETQYF
TRBV18	TRBJ1-5	CASSPGTGENQPQHF
TRBV4-1	TRBJ2-7	CASSQGTGYYEQYF